The clone carrying this T cell receptor (beta chain) showed up many times. The antigen is not known. This entry belongs to a study of Graves' ophthalmopathy and Graves' hyperthyroidism. The study amplified TCR beta CDR3 regions using RNA transcripts. RT-PCR with HTBI primers came first, then second-round multiplex PCR. TCRdb fed the multiplex PCR reads into MiXCR, producing one record per CDR3 protein. The data contain about half a million distinct CDR3 sequences, approximately 15% of them singletons. A duration under 3 months, NOSPECS ≥4, CAS ≥3 and moderate-to-severe activity characterized the donors with ophthalmopathy. Certain patients were not enrolled. These were patients with other autoimmune diseases, uncontrolled infections, pregnancy or lactation. The PBMC fraction was derived from around 9.4 ml of fresh peripheral blood. General observations from the study: In predicting ophthalmopathy progression, the model reached about 69% sensitivity and around 72% specificity.

Germline V gene lookup returns CDR1 MDHEN and CDR2 SYDVKM. The CDR3 contains 13 residues. V was pared by 6 bases and J by 1 base, with 9 bases between. The V and J genes are TRBV28 and TRBJ1-1; D is uncertain. Input material: blood. The receptor comes from a woman in her 30s with Graves' ophthalmopathy. The CDR3 DNA sequence: TGTGCCAGCAGGATACGTCAGAACACTGAAGCTTTCTTT. Its translation is CASRIRQNTEAFF.